These 10 T cell receptor beta chains originate from one sample sequenced in a study of identical twins. One entry per CDR3 protein, called by TCRdb with MiXCR from the 5' RACE reads. The repertoire includes some 560,000 distinct CDR3 sequences, more than 9% of them detected once, and approximately 3% sits in the top ten. The same sample was also studied in work on yellow fever vaccine responses in identical twins.

Material: PBMCs. All receptors derive from a woman between 18 and 29 years old in good health.

This chain joins TRBV4-3 and TRBJ2-7; TRBD2 agrees at 12 bases. The germline CDR1 and CDR2 sequences are LGHNA and YSLEER. J gave up 3 bases and V 4 bases, and 7 bases lay outside the gene matches. The CDR3 totals 16 residues. The CDR3 DNA reads as TGCGCCAGCAGCCCCCTACTAGCGGGAGGTCGCTACGAGCAGTACTTC. Its protein is CASSPLLAGGRYEQYF.

This clonotype was counted at least ten times. J is TRBJ2-1 and V is TRBV29-1; perhaps D is TRBD1 or TRBD2 (5 bases each). Germline assignment: CDR1 SQVTM and CDR2 ANQGSEA. V was pared by 6 bases and J by 8 bases, with 17 bases between. The CDR3 length is 13 residues. CDR3 residues: CSVPGPSGYEQFF. The CDR3 DNA reads as TGCAGCGTGCCGGGACCCAGTGGGTATGAGCAGTTCTTC.

This clonotype was detected a few times. The genes are TRBV7-8 and TRBJ2-7; TRBD1 matches 7 bases. Germline V gene lookup returns CDR1 SGHVS and CDR2 FQNEAQ. The CDR3 totals 15 residues. J was trimmed by 2 bases and V by 5 bases; bases with no gene match: 9. This CDR3 reads CASSPYGGQPYEQYF. CDR3 coding DNA: TGTGCCAGCAGCCCCTATGGGGGACAGCCCTACGAGCAGTACTTC. The full variable domain, completed using reference TRBV7-8 and TRBJ2-7, is GAGVSQSPRYKVAKRGQDVALRCDPISGHVSLFWYQQALGQGPEFLTYFQNEAQLDKSGLPSDRFFAERPEGSVSTLKIQRTQQEDSAVYLCASSPYGGQPYEQYFGPGTRLTVT.

There are many counts of this clonotype. The chain couples TRBV7-9 to TRBJ1-4; D remains ambiguous. V was clipped by 3 bases and J by 6 bases, with 8 bases between them. CDR1 is SEHNR and CDR2 is FQNEAQ in the germline V gene (reference sequence). CDR3 size: 13 residues. CDR3: CASSFRRDEKLFF. CDR3 nucleotide sequence: TGTGCCAGCAGCTTCCGAAGAGATGAAAAACTGTTTTTT.

This clonotype was counted only a few times. The chain has TRBV29-1 and TRBJ2-2; no clear D. Germline values: CDR1 SQVTM, CDR2 ANQGSEA. Trimming pared 4 bases from V and 5 bases from J, leaving 17 bases between. This CDR3 has 15 amino acids. The CDR3: CSVVSANMGTGELFF. CDR3 DNA: TGCAGCGTTGTATCGGCTAACATGGGAACCGGGGAGCTGTTTTTT.

The genes are TRBV5-1 and TRBJ2-7; D unresolved. Germline V gene sequence: CDR1 SGHRS, CDR2 YFSETQ. The CDR3 runs to 12 residues. V was trimmed by 3 bases and J by 7 bases, leaving 11 bases between them. Written as DNA, the CDR3 is TGCGCCAGCAGCTCGGACGGAAGAGAGCAGTACTTC. Its translation is CASSSDGREQYF.

This clonotype was recorded a few times. The rearrangement links TRBV20-1 to TRBJ2-3; D is perhaps TRBD2 (5 bases). CDR3 length: 14 amino acids. CDR1 is DFQATT, CDR2 SNEGSKA, per germline (reference sequence). V lost 0 bases and J lost 2, with 9 bases in between. The CDR3 loop reads CSARDRRLTDTQYF. CDR3 coding DNA: TGCAGTGCTAGAGACAGGAGGCTCACAGATACGCAGTATTTT.

This clonotype has ten or more counts. This chain's CDR3 is CSAIEGSEYEQYF. The CDR3 nucleotides read TGCAGTGCTATAGAGGGGAGCGAATACGAGCAGTACTTC. The V gene is TRBV20-1, the J gene TRBJ2-7, with D perhaps being TRBD1 or TRBD2 (5 bases each). The CDR3 contains 13 residues. V lost 4 bases and J 4 bases, leaving 14 bases between the germline ends. CDR1 and CDR2 from the germline V gene are DFQATT and SNEGSKA (reference sequence).

This clonotype was found a few times. The rearrangement links TRBV2 to TRBJ2-4; perhaps TRBD1 as D (5 bases). CDR3 length: 14 amino acids. V lost 7 bases and J lost 5, with 15 bases in between. Germline CDR1 is SNHLY and CDR2 is FYNNEI. The CDR3 loop reads CASKPRVTENIQYF. CDR3 sequence (DNA): TGTGCCAGCAAGCCCAGGGTAACCGAAAACATTCAGTACTTC.

This chain connects TRBV6-6 to TRBJ2-5; D call uncertain. There are 12 residues in the CDR3. Trimming left V 7 bases short and J 4 bases short, with 10 bases between. Germline values: CDR1 MNHNY, CDR2 SVGAGI (reference sequence). The CDR3 region has the DNA TGTGCCAGCACTAACACCCCAGAGACCCAGTACTTC. Amino acid sequence: CASTNTPETQYF.